This T cell receptor (beta chain) was sequenced during a study of blood T cells in healthy people across ages. Whole-study findings and limits: Estimates based on one million T cells were treated as lower bounds.

It was with a sample-barcoded 5' primer and a J-beta primer mix that a second PCR of about 7 to 12 cycles was run. TCRdb reanalysed the 5' RACE reads using MiXCR and keeps one entry per CDR3 protein. This table holds more than 750,000 distinct CDR3 sequences, roughly 28% found once. V shed 0 bases and J shed 4 bases, with 10 bases lying between them. The germline V gene has CDR1 MGHRA and CDR2 YSYEKL. This CDR3 contains 15 residues. This clonotype was seen more than once but under ten times. The antigen is undetermined. The data also belong to a second study, concerning T cells of mothers and their children.

Sample: blood. The V and J genes are TRBV4-1 and TRBJ1-3, with unresolved D. The TCR was taken from a woman aged 40 to 50 in good health. This CDR3 reads CASSQEPGNGNTIYF. The CDR3 nucleotides read TGCGCCAGCAGCCAAGAACCGGGGAACGGAAACACCATATATTTT.